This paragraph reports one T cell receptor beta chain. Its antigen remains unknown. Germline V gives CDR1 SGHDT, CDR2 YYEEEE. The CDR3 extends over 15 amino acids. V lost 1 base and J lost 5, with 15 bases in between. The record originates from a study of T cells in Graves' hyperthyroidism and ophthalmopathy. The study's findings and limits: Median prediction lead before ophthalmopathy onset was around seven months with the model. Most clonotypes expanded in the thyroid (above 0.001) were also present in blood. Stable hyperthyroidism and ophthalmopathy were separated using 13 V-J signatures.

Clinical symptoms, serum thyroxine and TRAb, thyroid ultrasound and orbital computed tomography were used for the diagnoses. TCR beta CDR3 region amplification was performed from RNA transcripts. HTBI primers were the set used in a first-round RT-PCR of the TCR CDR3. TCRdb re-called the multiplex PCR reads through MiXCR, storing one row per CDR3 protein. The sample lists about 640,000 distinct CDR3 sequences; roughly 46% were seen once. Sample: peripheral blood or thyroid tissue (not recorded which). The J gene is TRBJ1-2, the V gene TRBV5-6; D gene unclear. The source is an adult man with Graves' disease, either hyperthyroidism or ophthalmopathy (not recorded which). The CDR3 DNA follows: TGTGCCAGCAGCTTGATCGGTTTCGGATCGTATGGCTACACCTTC. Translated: CASSLIGFGSYGYTF.